Presented here are 10 T cell receptor beta chains from one specimen sequenced in a study of T cell repertoires in cytomegalovirus infection. TCRdb called the reads again in MiXCR, with one record for every CDR3 protein. The table records 250,000 to 300,000 distinct CDR3 sequences, 25% of them present only once. Material: PBMCs. The receptor set was obtained from a human donor in good health (CMV status not recorded). Some clones in this sample may be carry-over from other donors' samples.

The gene calls are TRBV18 and TRBJ2-7; perhaps TRBD1 as D (5 bases). The CDR3 is 14 amino acids. The ends were cut back, 6 bases at V and 0 bases at J, with 12 bases in the middle. Germline V gene data show CDR1 as KGHSH and CDR2 as LQKENI. CDR3 sequence reads: CASSVEQGSYEQYF. The CDR3 coding sequence is TGTGCCAGCTCCGTCGAGCAGGGCTCCTACGAGCAGTACTTC. The full variable domain, rest sourced from reference TRBV18 and TRBJ2-7, is NAGVMQNPRHLVRRRGQEARLRCSPMKGHSHVYWYRQLPEEGLKFMVYLQKENIIDESGMPKERFSAEFPKEGPSILRIQQVVRGDSAAYFCASSVEQGSYEQYFGPGTRLTVT.

The J gene is TRBJ2-1, the V gene TRBV2, with D maybe TRBD1 (5 bases). Between the trimmed V and J ends, which lost 2 bases and 6 bases, there was a span of 8 bases. Germline V gives CDR1 SNHLY, CDR2 FYNNEI. The CDR3 loop spans 13 amino acids. In DNA, the CDR3 is TGTGCCAGCAGTGAAATGGGGCTCAATGAGCAGTTCTTC. Translating it yields CASSEMGLNEQFF.

This clonotype was detected only a few times. The chain links TRBV6-2 or TRBV6-3 to TRBJ2-7; tentatively, D is TRBD1 or TRBD2 (7 bases each). The CDR3 has 21 amino acids. V was clipped by 2 bases and J by 3 bases, with 32 bases between them. Germline CDR1 and CDR2: MNHEY and SVGEGT. The CDR3 loop is CASSYPRQGGGLGVRIYEQYF. The CDR3 region has the DNA TGTGCCAGCAGTTACCCGAGACAGGGCGGAGGACTAGGTGTACGAATCTACGAGCAGTACTTC.

Many counts were recorded for this clonotype. This sequence joins TRBV7-2 and TRBJ1-5; the D gene is possibly TRBD1 (5 bases). The length of the CDR3 is 14 residues. The germline V and J ends were trimmed by 5 bases and 11 bases, with 19 bases remaining between them. Germline loops: CDR1 SGHTA, CDR2 FQGNSA. In DNA, the CDR3 is TGTGCCAGCAGCCGACACCCGAGGGACGAGGCCCAGCATTTT. Its protein product is CASSRHPRDEAQHF.

This clonotype was detected a few times. The J gene is TRBJ1-5, the V gene TRBV20-1, with D unclear. The CDR3 runs 18 residues. Trimming cost V 0 bases and J 11 bases, with 29 bases left between them. Germline assignment: CDR1 DFQATT and CDR2 SNEGSKA (reference sequence). The CDR3 sequence is CSARDPRVGNTRTRAQHF. The CDR3 nucleotides are TGCAGTGCTAGAGATCCCCGAGTCGGAAATACCAGGACGAGGGCCCAGCATTTT.

This clonotype has a count of ten or more. The chain carries TRBV7-2 and TRBJ2-7, with 10 bases aligning to TRBD2. V gave up 0 bases and J gave up 4 bases; unmatched junction bases: 6. The CDR3 spans 16 residues. In germline, CDR1 is SGHTA, CDR2 FQGNSA. The CDR3 bases are TGTGCCAGCAGCTTAGCGGCTAGCGGGAGTGTGTACGAGCAGTACTTC. This gives the protein CASSLAASGSVYEQYF.

This clonotype was recorded many times. This chain connects TRBV7-2 to TRBJ2-1; perhaps TRBD2 as D (5 bases). Germline lookup yields CDR1 SGHTA and CDR2 FQGNSA. This CDR3 is 15 amino acids long. V was cut by 8 bases and J by 4 bases, with 18 bases left in between. CDR3 coding DNA: TGTGCCAGCCCCTTAGGCCGGGAAAAGTACAATGAGCAGTTCTTC. The encoded protein is CASPLGREKYNEQFF.

This clonotype was seen only a few times. The chain is built from TRBV5-1 and TRBJ2-7, with 12 bases that match TRBD2. Trimming removed 3 bases from V and 2 bases from J; junction bases left unmatched: 18. This CDR3 has 20 residues. Germline assignment: CDR1 SGHRS and CDR2 YFSETQ. The chain's CDR3 is CASSSYSTSGGPYYTYEQYF. The DNA for the CDR3 is TGCGCCAGCAGCTCCTACTCCACTAGCGGGGGGCCCTATTACACCTACGAGCAGTACTTC.

V gene TRBV12-3 or TRBV12-4 combines with J gene TRBJ2-3; the match to TRBD2 covers 8 bases. The CDR3 length is 15 residues. Losses at the gene ends were 6 bases for V and 0 bases for J; bases not matched to a gene: 5. This CDR3 reads CASSFSGTSTDTQYF. The CDR3 DNA follows: TGTGCCAGCAGCTTTAGCGGGACTAGCACAGATACGCAGTATTTT.

In this sample, this clonotype turned up a few times. The V and J genes are TRBV24-1 and TRBJ2-1, with a tentative D call TRBD1 (5 bases). Looked up from germline, CDR1 is KGHDR and CDR2 is SFDVKD. The CDR3 runs to 14 residues. V lost 2 bases to trimming and J lost 9 bases, with 13 bases between them. The CDR3 loop reads CATSDSKGNSEQFF. CDR3 DNA sequence: TGTGCCACCAGTGATTCTAAGGGGAACTCTGAGCAGTTCTTC.